The present T cell receptor beta chain was sequenced within a study of blood T cell repertoires in COVID-19. Study in general: The analysed material was cDNA or gDNA that came from T cells, B-cell-depleted T cells, or PBMCs.

Membership in each cohort depended on participant-reported clinical history. The study counted Cohort 3 donors as recovered given two negative PCRs, clearance, or symptom resolution. Germline V gives CDR1 MNHEY, CDR2 SVGAGI. V was pared by 6 bases and J by 0 bases, with 12 bases between. The CDR3 is made up of 15 amino acids. Authors' processing steps: By means of reference gene primer amplification, nucleated cell counts were estimated. Only in-frame clones appear in the TCRdb table, and some are missing; sequencing was by immunoSEQ multiplex PCR. V and J calls and clone size are as listed in that table; D and trimming were resolved from the DNA. Among about 250,000 clones, more than 75% were seen once, and the ten largest hold under 2%.

Source material: PBMCs or T cells enriched from blood (not recorded which). The sequence came from a man between 40 and 49 years old who had recovered from COVID-19. V gene TRBV6-5 combines with J gene TRBJ2-1; TRBD2 might be the D (6 bases). CDR3 sequence (DNA): TGTGCCAGCAGGAGTCTAGCGACCTCCTACAATGAGCAGTTCTTC. Amino acids: CASRSLATSYNEQFF.